This paragraph reports one T cell receptor (beta chain). Isolated RNA was reverse transcribed into cDNA used as the sequencing template. Repertoires were generated with immunoSEQ multiplex PCR, while TCRdb's copy carries only in-frame clones and drops some. The table records about 140,000 clones, about 60% of them present only once. These data come from a study of CD8+ T cells in alopecia areata. Whole-study context: Tofacitinib was taken orally by treated patients, and the dose was 5 to 10 mg twice daily.

From alopecia areata patients, lesional scalp punch biopsies and peripheral blood were collected. The CDR3 loop spans 13 amino acids. Looked up from germline, CDR1 is SGHNT and CDR2 is YYREEE (reference sequence). Trimming removed 4 bases from V and 0 bases from J, with 6 bases in between. V and J are TRBV5-4 and TRBJ2-3; tentative D call: TRBD2 (5 bases). The sequencing used CD4+ T cells sorted from blood, collected at week 0. This TCR came from a human donor with alopecia areata. The CDR3 DNA follows: TGTGCCAGCAGCCCGGGGAGCACAGATACGCAGTATTTT. Translated: CASSPGSTDTQYF.